The TCR beta chain under discussion was sequenced for a study of beta chain features in type 1 diabetes (dated by TCRdb to 2016 to 2019). About the study as a whole: Mean age, gender distribution, total cell number and subset yield were not different between patients and healthy donors. In the study, recently diagnosed type 1 diabetes patients and matched healthy donors were compared on the TCRB repertoires of their sorted circulating CD4+ T cell subsets. Naive and central memory subsets were obtained from all 30 or so donors, but regulatory and stem cell-like memory subsets were isolated from only 8 patients and about eight healthy donors. A total of about 110,000,000 sorted cells were examined across all samples, and a strong correlation was observed between cell number per subset and RNA yield. Points the paper makes about the study in general: Fewer insertions and more nucleotide deletions at VDJ recombination sites were observed in patients with type 1 diabetes, implying thymic rearrangement abnormalities. Naive, central memory and regulatory TCRB repertoires appeared more similar among patients than among healthy donors. Because small numbers of individuals were included in the HLA sub-analyses, any influence of HLA type on TCRB rearrangement was left unresolved. A moderate but significant shortening of TCRB CDR3 length was observed in type 1 diabetes patients in all four CD4+ subsets. PCR may preferentially amplify shorter templates, but because patient and control samples were amplified and corrected together, any resulting skew would affect both groups equally. Sequencing cDNA rather than genomic DNA could over-represent highly expressing activated cells, although activation and CD3 levels did not differ between groups.

Each donor gave one peripheral blood draw, approximately 110 mL on average, collected into heparinised tubes. Naive, central memory, regulatory and stem cell-like memory CD4+ T cells were sorted on a BD FACSAria II using a panel including CD45RO, CCR7, CD25, CD127, CD95 and CD27. A purity above 98% was achieved for all sorted populations. Right away, PBMCs were isolated by Lymphoprep density gradient centrifugation and were stained directly, with no culture step. Samples were stained and sorted in pairs, with one healthy donor and one patient per experiment, so that batch effects were minimized. This clone was observed a handful of times. There is no known antigen for this receptor. Per-base qualities were not stored, and no clone one base away is much larger. CDR1 and CDR2, looked up from the germline V gene, are SGHRS and YFSETQ. Trimming costs V 4 bases and J 1 base, and their ends lie 11 bases apart. There are 15 amino acids in the CDR3, from cysteine to phenylalanine inclusive. The sequence is cut down to CDR3 DNA, 45 bases in frame from base 1.

The entire isolated RNA was reverse transcribed using the High Capacity cDNA Reverse Transcription Kit, and thus expressed TCRB transcripts were sequenced. Deep immunoSEQ sequencing was applied to naive, central memory and regulatory T cell samples, giving an average of approximately 3.8 million total reads per sample. Sorted cells were lysed in RLT buffer, and RNA was extracted using DNase-treated RNeasy Micro or Mini kits according to cell number. To prevent cross-contamination, each cell subset was processed individually, whereas patient and healthy donor samples were processed jointly. Using the immunoSEQ multiplex PCR, TCRB sequences were amplified from cDNA into 87-bp fragments spanning the CDR3 region. The amplicons were sequenced using the Illumina HiSeq platform. The authors' pipeline ran thus. PCR bias was corrected computationally using synthetic template baselines, and reads within Hamming distance 2 were collapsed, with unmergeable singletons discarded. By aligning reads against IMGT, V, D and J genes, CDR3 length, and insertions or deletions at six rearrangement sites were assigned. Within each subset, clonotype counts were normalized to sorted cell number, and only after that were true diversity and Gini coefficients computed with the tcR R package. Repertoire sharing was quantified using the overlap coefficient calculated on TCRB nucleotide sequences. Entries here come from immuneACCESS through TCRdb and include only in-frame sequences with V and J called. Some clones fail to appear in such tables; in the studies checked, an unresolved V gene covers under half of the shortfall, and the cause of the remainder is unknown. V and J calls and clone size are given by that table; D and trimming were obtained from the DNA. In all, the sample holds roughly 290,000 clones, and 8% of those were seen once. About 0.93% of the sample is held by the ten biggest clonotypes.

This chain is built from TRBV5-1 and TRBJ2-2; TRBD2 might be the D gene, on 5 matching bases. The sequencing input was central memory CD4+ T cells from blood. The sequence came from a woman under 30 in good health. DNA sequence: TGCGCCAGCAGCCCGAGGGCGGAGAACACCGGGGAGCTGTTTTTT. This is translated as CASSPRAENTGELFF. The variable domain in full, with residues beyond the CDR3 obtained from the reference TRBV5-1 and TRBJ2-2 genes, is KAGVTQTPRYLIKTRGQQVTLSCSPISGHRSVSWYQQTPGQGLQFLFEYFSETQRNKGNFPGRFSGRQFSNSRSEMNVSTLELGDSALYLCASSPRAENTGELFFGEGSRLTVL.